Given below is one T cell receptor beta chain in context. Other DNA sequences in this specimen translate into the identical CDR3. This entry belongs to a study of blood T cell repertoires in COVID-19. Study-level background: The origin of the acute and convalescent COVID-19 samples was the United States, Italy and Spain.

Germline trimming cut 1 base from V and 0 bases from J; bases unmatched to any gene: 3. This CDR3 spans 15 amino acids. The V gene's germline CDR1 is SGHTA and CDR2 FQGNSA. Authors' processing steps: Using reference gene primer amplification, nucleated cell counts were estimated. Generated by immunoSEQ multiplex PCR, the TCRdb table keeps only in-frame clones and is missing some. V and J calls and clone size are those listed in that table; D and trimming were worked out from the DNA. The table shows about 190,000 clones, with approximately 88% occurring only once. The chain joins TRBV7-2 to TRBJ2-7; 7 bases map to TRBD1. This clonotype originated in a woman aged 25 to 39 who had recovered from COVID-19. The sequencing sample was made of PBMCs or T cells enriched from blood (not recorded which). CDR3 sequence: CASSLVRGSSYEQYF. CDR3 coding DNA: TGTGCCAGCAGCTTAGTCAGGGGGAGCTCCTACGAGCAGTACTTC.